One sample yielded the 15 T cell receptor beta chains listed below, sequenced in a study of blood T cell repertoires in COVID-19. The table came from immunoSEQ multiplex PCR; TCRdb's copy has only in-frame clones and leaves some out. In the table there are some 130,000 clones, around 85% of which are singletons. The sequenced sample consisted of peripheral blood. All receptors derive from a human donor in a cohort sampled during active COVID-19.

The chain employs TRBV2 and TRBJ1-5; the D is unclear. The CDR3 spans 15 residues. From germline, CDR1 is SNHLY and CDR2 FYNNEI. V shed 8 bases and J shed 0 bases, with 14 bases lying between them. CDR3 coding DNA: TGTGCCAGCTGTAGTATGCCTTATAGCAATCAGCCCCAGCATTTT. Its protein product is CASCSMPYSNQPQHF. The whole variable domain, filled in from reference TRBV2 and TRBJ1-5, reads EPEVTQTPSHQVTQMGQEVILRCVPISNHLYFYWYRQILGQKVEFLVSFYNNEISEKSEIFDDQFSVERPDGSNFTLKIRSTKLEDSAMYFCASCSMPYSNQPQHFGDGTRLSIL.

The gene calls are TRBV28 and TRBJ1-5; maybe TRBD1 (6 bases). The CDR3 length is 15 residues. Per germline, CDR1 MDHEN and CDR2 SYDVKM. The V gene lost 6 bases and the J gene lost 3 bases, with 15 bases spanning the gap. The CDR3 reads CASSSGVWANQPQHF. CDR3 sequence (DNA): TGTGCCAGCAGCTCAGGGGTTTGGGCCAATCAGCCCCAGCATTTT.

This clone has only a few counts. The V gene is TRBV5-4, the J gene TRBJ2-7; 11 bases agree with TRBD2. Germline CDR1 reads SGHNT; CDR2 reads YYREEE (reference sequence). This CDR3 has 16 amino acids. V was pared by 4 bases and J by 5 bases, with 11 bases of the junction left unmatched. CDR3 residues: CASSRGLAGGSDEQYF. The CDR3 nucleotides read TGTGCCAGCAGCCGTGGGCTAGCGGGGGGTTCGGACGAGCAGTACTTC.

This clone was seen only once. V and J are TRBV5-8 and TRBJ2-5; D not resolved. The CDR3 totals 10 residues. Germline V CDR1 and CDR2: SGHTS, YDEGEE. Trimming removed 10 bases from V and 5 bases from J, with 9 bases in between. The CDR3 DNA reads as TGTGCCCCATCCCGGGAGACCCAGTACTTC. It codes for CAPSRETQYF.

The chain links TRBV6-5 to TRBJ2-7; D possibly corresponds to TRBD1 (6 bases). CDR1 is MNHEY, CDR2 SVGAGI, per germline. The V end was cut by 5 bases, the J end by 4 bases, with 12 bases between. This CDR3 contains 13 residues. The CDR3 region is CASSKQGFYEQYV. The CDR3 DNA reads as TGTGCCAGCAGTAAACAGGGATTTTACGAGCAGTACGTC.

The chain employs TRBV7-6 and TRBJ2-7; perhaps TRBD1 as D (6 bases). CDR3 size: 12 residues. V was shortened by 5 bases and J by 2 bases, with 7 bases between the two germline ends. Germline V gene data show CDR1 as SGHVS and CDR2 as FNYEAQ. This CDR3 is CASSPGAYEQYF. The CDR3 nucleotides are TGTGCCAGCAGCCCAGGGGCCTACGAGCAGTACTTC.

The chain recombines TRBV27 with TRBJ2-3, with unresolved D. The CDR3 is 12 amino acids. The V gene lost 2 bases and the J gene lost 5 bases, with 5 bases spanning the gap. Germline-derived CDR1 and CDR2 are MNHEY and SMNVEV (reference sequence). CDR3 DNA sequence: TGTGCCAGCAGTTTAACCGGAGATACGCAGTATTTT. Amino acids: CASSLTGDTQYF.

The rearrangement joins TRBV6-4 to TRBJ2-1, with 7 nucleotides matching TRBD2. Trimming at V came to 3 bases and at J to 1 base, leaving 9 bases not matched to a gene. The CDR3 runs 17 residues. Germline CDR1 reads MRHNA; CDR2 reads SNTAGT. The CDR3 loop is CASSERDSGFSYNEQFF. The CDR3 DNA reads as TGTGCCAGCAGTGAGCGAGATAGCGGGTTTTCCTACAATGAGCAGTTCTTC.

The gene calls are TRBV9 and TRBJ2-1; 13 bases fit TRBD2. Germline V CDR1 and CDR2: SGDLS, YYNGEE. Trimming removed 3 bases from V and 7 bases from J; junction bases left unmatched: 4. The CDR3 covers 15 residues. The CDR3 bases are TGTGCCAGCAGCGCCACTAGCGGGAGGGAAAATGAGCAGTTCTTC. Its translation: CASSATSGRENEQFF. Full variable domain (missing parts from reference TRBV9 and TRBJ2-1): DSGVTQTPKHLITATGQRVTLRCSPRSGDLSVYWYQQSLDQGLQFLIQYYNGEERAKGNILERFSAQQFPDLHSELNLSSLELGDSALYFCASSATSGRENEQFFGPGTRLTVL.

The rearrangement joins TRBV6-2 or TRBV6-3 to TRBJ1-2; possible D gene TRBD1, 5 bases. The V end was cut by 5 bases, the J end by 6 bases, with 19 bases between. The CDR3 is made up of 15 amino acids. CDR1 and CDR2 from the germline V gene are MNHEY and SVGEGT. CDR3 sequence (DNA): TGTGCCAGCAGTACGACAGTCATATACTCTAATGGCTACACCTTC. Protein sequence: CASSTTVIYSNGYTF.

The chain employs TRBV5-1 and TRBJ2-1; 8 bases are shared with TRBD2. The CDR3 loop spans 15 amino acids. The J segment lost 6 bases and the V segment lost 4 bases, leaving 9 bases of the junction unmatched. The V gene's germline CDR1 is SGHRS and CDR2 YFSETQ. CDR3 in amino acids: CASSPVGGVANEQFF. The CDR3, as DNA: TGCGCCAGCAGCCCTGTCGGGGGGGTTGCCAATGAGCAGTTCTTC.

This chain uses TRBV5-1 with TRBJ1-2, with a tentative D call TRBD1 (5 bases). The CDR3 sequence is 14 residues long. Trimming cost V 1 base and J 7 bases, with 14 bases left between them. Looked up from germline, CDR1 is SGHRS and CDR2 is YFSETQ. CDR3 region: CASSLSDRGGGYTF. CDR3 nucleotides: TGCGCCAGCAGCTTGTCCGATAGGGGAGGTGGCTACACCTTC.

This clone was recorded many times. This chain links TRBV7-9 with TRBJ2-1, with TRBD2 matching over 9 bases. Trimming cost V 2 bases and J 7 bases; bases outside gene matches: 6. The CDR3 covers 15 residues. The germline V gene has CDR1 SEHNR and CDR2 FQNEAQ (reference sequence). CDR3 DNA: TGTGCCAGCAGCTTATTCGCGGGAGGGCCAAATGAGCAGTTCTTC. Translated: CASSLFAGGPNEQFF.

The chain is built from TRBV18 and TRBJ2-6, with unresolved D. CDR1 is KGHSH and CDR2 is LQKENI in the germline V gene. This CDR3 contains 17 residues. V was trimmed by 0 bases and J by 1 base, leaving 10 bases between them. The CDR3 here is CASSPPFSSSGANVLTF. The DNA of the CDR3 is TGTGCCAGCTCACCACCCTTTTCGTCTTCTGGGGCCAACGTCCTGACTTTC.

The CDR3 sequence is CASSAEGQVLSGANVLTF. DNA of the CDR3: TGTGCCAGCAGCGCAGAGGGACAGGTCCTCTCTGGGGCCAACGTCCTGACTTTC. This chain joins TRBV11-3 and TRBJ2-6; 8 nucleotides agree with TRBD1. The CDR3 loop spans 18 amino acids. CDR1 is SGHNT, CDR2 YENEEA, per germline. J lost 0 bases, V lost 5 bases, and 9 bases had no gene match.